This T cell receptor (beta chain) was found in a study of cytomegalovirus exposure and HLA in healthy donors. Background on the study: The 95 to 150 validation repertoires were produced on the same platform as the 700 or so repertoires of the first cohort. This was reported in a later analysis.

Here immunoSEQ multiplex PCR was the method, and the copy in TCRdb shows in-frame clones only, minus some. The data hold about 350,000 clones, with about nine tenths observed a single time. The germline gives CDR1 SGHNT, CDR2 YENEEA. The V gene lost 1 base and the J gene lost 6 bases, with 12 bases spanning the gap. The CDR3 runs 15 residues. This clone was counted between two and nine times. Antigen specificity is unknown. General study points: Most TCR sequences were seen very rarely across donors, but some public TCRs occurred in many.

J is TRBJ2-2 and V is TRBV11-3; D is possibly TRBD1 or TRBD2 (7 bases each). This sequence was found in a woman aged 25 to 39 in good health and CMV-seropositive. Sequenced input: PBMCs. The CDR3 is CASSLGQGLSGELFF. The DNA for the CDR3 is TGTGCCAGCAGCTTAGGACAGGGACTATCCGGGGAGCTGTTTTTT.